This TCR beta chain came from a study of radiation and T cells in renal cell carcinoma. The time point denotes: blood 4 weeks post-SBRT, at nephrectomy. Treatment reported: 15 Gy SBRT to primary tumor, nephrectomy 4 weeks later. Losses at the gene ends were 2 bases for V and 6 bases for J; bases not matched to a gene: 4. The CDR3 extends over 15 amino acids. CDR1 and CDR2 (germline): MNHNS, SASEGT. TCRdb's table, derived via immunoSEQ multiplex PCR, lists solely in-frame clones and lacks some. The sample lists under 200,000 clones; about 87% were seen once. The receptor's source is a woman aged 50 to 65 with renal cell carcinoma. V is TRBV6-1 and J is TRBJ2-3; 11 bases match TRBD2. The source was blood, collected from a patient whose treatment included radiotherapy and nephrectomy. CDR3 region: CASSELAGGRDTQYF. For the CDR3, the DNA is TGTGCCAGCAGTGAACTAGCGGGGGGTCGTGATACGCAGTATTTT.